These T cell receptor beta chains were read from a single sample in a study of CD8 T cells in Susac syndrome. Each CDR3 protein is one row after TCRdb ran MiXCR on the immunoSEQ multiplex PCR reads. The sample has about 150,000 distinct CDR3 sequences; approximately 95% are singletons. Sequenced: CD8+ T cells from PBMCs. Receptors originate from a human donor with Susac syndrome. The CDR3 runs from the conserved cysteine through the conserved F or W. A D gene is named only where the DNA matches it firmly.

j_gene: TRBJ1-1; v_gene: TRBV15; d_gene: -; CDR3aa: CATSRETPRSSRRTEAFF; CDR3nt: TGTGCCACCAGCAGAGAAACCCCCCGAAGTTCCAGAAGGACTGAAGCTTTCTTT
j_gene: TRBJ2-7; v_gene: TRBV11-2; d_gene: TRBD1; CDR3aa: CASSTGQEGEQYF; CDR3nt: TGTGCCAGCAGCACGGGACAGGAGGGCGAGCAGTACTTC
j_gene: TRBJ2-1; v_gene: TRBV20-1; d_gene: TRBD2; CDR3aa: CSARATSGSSYNEQFF; CDR3nt: TGCAGTGCTAGGGCGACTAGCGGGAGCTCCTACAATGAGCAGTTCTTC
j_gene: TRBJ1-2; v_gene: TRBV30; d_gene: -; CDR3aa: CAWSGTPARYGYTF; CDR3nt: TGTGCCTGGAGTGGAACACCGGCCCGATATGGCTACACCTTC
j_gene: TRBJ1-1; v_gene: TRBV4-3; d_gene: -; CDR3aa: CASSQDGQYMNTEAFF; CDR3nt: TGCGCCAGCAGCCAAGATGGGCAGTACATGAACACTGAAGCTTTCTTT
j_gene: TRBJ2-5; v_gene: TRBV20-1; d_gene: -; CDR3aa: CSARPGVETQYF; CDR3nt: TGCAGTGCTAGACCGGGAGTAGAGACCCAGTACTTC
j_gene: TRBJ2-1; v_gene: TRBV28; d_gene: TRBD2; CDR3aa: CASSVAGLLHEQFF; CDR3nt: TGTGCCAGCAGTGTAGCGGGACTCCTCCATGAGCAGTTCTTC
j_gene: TRBJ2-3; v_gene: TRBV6-1; d_gene: TRBD2; CDR3aa: CASSESPSGSTDTQYF; CDR3nt: TGTGCCAGCAGTGAATCTCCTAGCGGGAGCACAGATACGCAGTATTTT
j_gene: TRBJ2-1; v_gene: TRBV7-9; d_gene: TRBD2; CDR3aa: CASSLVLADYNEQFF; CDR3nt: TGTGCCAGCAGCTTAGTTCTAGCGGATTACAATGAGCAGTTCTTC
j_gene: TRBJ2-3; v_gene: TRBV9; d_gene: TRBD2; CDR3aa: CASSVWTSGIDTQYF; CDR3nt: TGTGCCAGCAGCGTTTGGACTAGCGGCATAGATACGCAGTATTTT
j_gene: TRBJ2-2; v_gene: TRBV4-1; d_gene: -; CDR3aa: CASSQTGTQNTGELFF; CDR3nt: TGCGCCAGCAGCCAAACCGGGACACAGAACACCGGGGAGCTGTTTTTT